The clone carrying this T cell receptor beta chain has ten or more counts. Amplification of TCR beta CDR3 regions used RNA transcripts. First-round RT-PCR with HTBI primers preceded a second-round multiplex PCR. A single record per CDR3 protein comes from TCRdb applying MiXCR to the multiplex PCR reads. The sample has over 650,000 distinct CDR3 sequences, about 41% seen once. The sample originates from a study of Graves' ophthalmopathy and Graves' hyperthyroidism. CDR3 length: 13 residues. Per germline, CDR1 LNHDA and CDR2 SQIVND (reference sequence). Trimming left V 4 bases short and J 7 bases short, with 11 bases between.

The sequenced sample consisted of peripheral blood. The V gene is TRBV19, the J gene TRBJ1-5, with D maybe TRBD1 (5 bases). This clonotype originated in an adult man with Graves' ophthalmopathy. The CDR3 sequence is CASSRGVDQPQHF. CDR3 nucleotides: TGTGCCAGTAGTAGAGGGGTGGACCAGCCCCAGCATTTT.